The T cell receptor (beta chain) under discussion was sequenced for a study of T cells in Graves' hyperthyroidism and ophthalmopathy. Amplification yielded TCR beta CDR3 regions, with RNA transcripts as the source. When the TCR CDR3 underwent first-round RT-PCR, the HTBI primer set was used. Each CDR3 protein gets one entry after TCRdb re-called the multiplex PCR reads with MiXCR. Of 600,000 to 750,000 distinct CDR3 sequences listed, approximately 15% were seen once; the top ten hold about 16%. This clonotype has ten or more counts. This sequence originates from a man aged 50-60 years with Graves' hyperthyroidism. Sequencing was performed on blood.

The CDR3 sequence is CASSPRQGWDETQYF. CDR3 coding DNA: TGTGCCAGCAGTCCAAGACAGGGATGGGATGAGACCCAGTACTTC. The V gene is TRBV11-2, the J gene TRBJ2-5; 7 bases align to TRBD1. From germline, CDR1 is SGHAT and CDR2 FQNNGV. CDR3 length: 15 amino acids. Trimming at V came to 6 bases and at J to 5 bases, leaving 12 bases not matched to a gene.